This T cell receptor beta chain emerged from a study of blood T cell repertoires in COVID-19. The assay was immunoSEQ multiplex PCR, and TCRdb's table has in-frame clones only and misses some. The sample consists of 90,000 or so clones, approximately 86% of them appearing once. With 1 base clipped from V and 6 bases from J, the junction kept 6 bases outside the gene matches. Per the germline V gene, CDR1 is LGHDT and CDR2 is YNNKEL (reference sequence). CDR3 size: 14 residues. The sequence derives from a man in his 60s with acute or convalescent COVID-19. The chain employs TRBV3-1 (or the pseudogene TRBV3-2) and TRBJ2-7; 7 bases map to TRBD2. Material: peripheral blood. CDR3 residues: CASSQVRERSEQYF. The CDR3 DNA is TGTGCCAGCAGCCAAGTGCGGGAGCGCTCCGAGCAGTACTTC.